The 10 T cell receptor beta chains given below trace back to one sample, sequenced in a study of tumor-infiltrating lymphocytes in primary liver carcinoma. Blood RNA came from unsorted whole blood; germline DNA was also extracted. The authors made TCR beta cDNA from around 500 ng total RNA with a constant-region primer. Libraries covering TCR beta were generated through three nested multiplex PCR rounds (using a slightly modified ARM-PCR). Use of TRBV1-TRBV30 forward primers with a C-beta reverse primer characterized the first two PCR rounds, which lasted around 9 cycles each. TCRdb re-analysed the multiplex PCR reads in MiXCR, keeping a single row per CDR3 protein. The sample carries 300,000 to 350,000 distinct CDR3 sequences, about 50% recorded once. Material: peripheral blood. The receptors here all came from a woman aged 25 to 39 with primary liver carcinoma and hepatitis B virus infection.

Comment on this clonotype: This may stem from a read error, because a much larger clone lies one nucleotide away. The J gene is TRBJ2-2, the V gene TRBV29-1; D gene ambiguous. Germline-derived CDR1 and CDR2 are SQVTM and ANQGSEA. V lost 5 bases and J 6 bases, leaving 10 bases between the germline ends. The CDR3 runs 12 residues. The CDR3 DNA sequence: TGCAGCGTTCTTACCTCATCCGGGGAGCTGTTTTTT. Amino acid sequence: CSVLTSSGELFF.

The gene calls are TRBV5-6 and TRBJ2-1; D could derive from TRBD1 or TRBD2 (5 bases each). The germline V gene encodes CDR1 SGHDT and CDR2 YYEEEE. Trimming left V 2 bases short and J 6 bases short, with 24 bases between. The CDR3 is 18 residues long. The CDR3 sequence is CASSFVNPLGPIGNEQFF. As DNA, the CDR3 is TGTGCCAGCAGCTTCGTGAACCCGCTGGGACCAATTGGCAATGAGCAGTTCTTC.

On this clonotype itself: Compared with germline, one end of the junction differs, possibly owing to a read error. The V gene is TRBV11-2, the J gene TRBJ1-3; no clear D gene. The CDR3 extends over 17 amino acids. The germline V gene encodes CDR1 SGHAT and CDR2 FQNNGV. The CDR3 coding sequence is TGCGCCAGCAGCCCCTGGACCACCCCTAACTATGGAAACACCATATATTTT. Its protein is CASSPWTTPNYGNTIYF.

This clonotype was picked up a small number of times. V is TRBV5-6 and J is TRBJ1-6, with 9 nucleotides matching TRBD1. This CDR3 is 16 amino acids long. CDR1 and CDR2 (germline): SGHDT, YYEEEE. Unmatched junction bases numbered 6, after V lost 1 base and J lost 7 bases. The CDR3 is CASSLNTGTGNSPLHF. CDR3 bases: TGTGCCAGCAGCTTGAATACCGGGACAGGGAATTCACCCCTCCACTTT.

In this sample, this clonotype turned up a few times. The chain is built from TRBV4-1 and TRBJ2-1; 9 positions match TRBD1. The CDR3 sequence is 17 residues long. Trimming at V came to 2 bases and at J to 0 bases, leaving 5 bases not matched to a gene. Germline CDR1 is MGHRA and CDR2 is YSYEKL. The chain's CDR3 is CASSQTRTGVSYNEQFF. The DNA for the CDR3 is TGCGCCAGCAGCCAAACGAGGACAGGGGTCTCCTACAATGAGCAGTTCTTC.

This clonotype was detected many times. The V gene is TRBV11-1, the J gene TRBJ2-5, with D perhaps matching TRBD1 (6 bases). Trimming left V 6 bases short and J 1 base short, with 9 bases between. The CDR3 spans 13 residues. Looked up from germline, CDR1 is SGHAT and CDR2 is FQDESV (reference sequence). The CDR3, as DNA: TGTGCCAGCAGGGGACAACCCCAAGAGACCCAGTACTTC. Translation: CASRGQPQETQYF. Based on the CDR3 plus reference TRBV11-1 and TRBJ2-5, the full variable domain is EAEVAQSPRYKITEKSQAVAFWCDPISGHATLYWYRQILGQGPELLVQFQDESVVDDSQLPKDRFSAERLKGVDSTLKIQPAELGDSAMYLCASRGQPQETQYFGPGTRLLVL.

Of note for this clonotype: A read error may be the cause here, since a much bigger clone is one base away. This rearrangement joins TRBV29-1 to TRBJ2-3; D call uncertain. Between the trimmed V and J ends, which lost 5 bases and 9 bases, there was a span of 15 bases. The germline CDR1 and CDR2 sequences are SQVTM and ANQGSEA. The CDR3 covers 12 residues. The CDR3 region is CSVQLPEWTQYF. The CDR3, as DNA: TGCAGCGTTCAACTCCCAGAATGGACGCAGTATTTT.

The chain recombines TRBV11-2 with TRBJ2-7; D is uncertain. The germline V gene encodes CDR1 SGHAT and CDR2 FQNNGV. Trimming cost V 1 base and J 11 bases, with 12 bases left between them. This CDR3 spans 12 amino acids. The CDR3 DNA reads TGTGCCAGCAGCTTAGGCGGCTACAAGAAGTACTTC. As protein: CASSLGGYKKYF. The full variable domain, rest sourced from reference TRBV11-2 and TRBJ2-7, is EAGVAQSPRYKIIEKRQSVAFWCNPISGHATLYWYQQILGQGPKLLIQFQNNGVVDDSQLPKDRFSAERLKGVDSTLKIQPAKLEDSAVYLCASSLGGYKKYFGPGTRLTVT.

Written as DNA, the CDR3 is TGTGCCAGCAGTTACTCCAGGACTAGCAGGACCGGGGAGCTGTTTTTT. Its protein is CASSYSRTSRTGELFF. The gene calls are TRBV6-6 and TRBJ2-2; 8 bases align to TRBD2. V trimming: 0 bases; J trimming: 5 bases; junction bases outside the gene matches: 5. Germline-derived CDR1 and CDR2 are MNHNY and SVGAGI (reference sequence). This CDR3 region has 16 residues.

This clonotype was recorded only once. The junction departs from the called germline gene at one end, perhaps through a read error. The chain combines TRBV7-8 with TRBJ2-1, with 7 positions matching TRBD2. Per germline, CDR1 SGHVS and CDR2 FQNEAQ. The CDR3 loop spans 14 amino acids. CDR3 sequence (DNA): TGTGTCAGCAGCTTAGCTAGCGGAAGTAATGAGCAGTTCTTC. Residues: CVSSLASGSNEQFF.